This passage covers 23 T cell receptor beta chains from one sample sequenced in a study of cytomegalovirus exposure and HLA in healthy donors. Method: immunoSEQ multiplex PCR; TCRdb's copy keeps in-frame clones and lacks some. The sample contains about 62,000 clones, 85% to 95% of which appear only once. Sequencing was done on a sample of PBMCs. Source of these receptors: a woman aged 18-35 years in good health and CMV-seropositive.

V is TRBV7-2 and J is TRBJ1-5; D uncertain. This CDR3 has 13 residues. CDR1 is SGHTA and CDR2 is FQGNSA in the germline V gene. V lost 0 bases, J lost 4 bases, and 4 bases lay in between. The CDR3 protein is CASSLAYNQPQHF. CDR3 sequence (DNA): TGTGCCAGCAGCTTAGCATATAATCAGCCCCAGCATTTT.

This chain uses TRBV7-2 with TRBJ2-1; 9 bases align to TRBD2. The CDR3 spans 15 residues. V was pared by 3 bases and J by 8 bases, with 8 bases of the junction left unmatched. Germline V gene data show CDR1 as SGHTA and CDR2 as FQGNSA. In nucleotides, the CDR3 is TGTGCCAGCAGCTTCGCGGGGGGGCCTGGACATGAGCAGTTCTTC. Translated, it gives CASSFAGGPGHEQFF.

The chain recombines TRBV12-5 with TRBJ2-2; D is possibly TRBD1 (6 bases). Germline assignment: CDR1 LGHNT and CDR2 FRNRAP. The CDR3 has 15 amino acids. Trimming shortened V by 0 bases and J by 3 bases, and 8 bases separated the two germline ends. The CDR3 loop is CASGLVQGDTGELFF. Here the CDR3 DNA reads TGTGCTAGTGGTTTGGTACAGGGAGACACCGGGGAGCTGTTTTTT.

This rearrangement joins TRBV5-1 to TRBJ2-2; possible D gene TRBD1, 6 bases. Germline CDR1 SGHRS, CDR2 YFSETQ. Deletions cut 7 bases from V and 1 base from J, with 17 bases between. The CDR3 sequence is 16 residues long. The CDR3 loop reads CASFIPGHKNTGELFF. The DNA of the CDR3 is TGCGCCAGCTTTATCCCGGGACATAAGAACACCGGGGAGCTGTTTTTT.

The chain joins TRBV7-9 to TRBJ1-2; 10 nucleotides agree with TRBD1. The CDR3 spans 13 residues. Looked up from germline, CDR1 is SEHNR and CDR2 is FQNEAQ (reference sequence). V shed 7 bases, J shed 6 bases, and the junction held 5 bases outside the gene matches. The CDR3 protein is CASMFDRGHGYTF. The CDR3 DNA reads TGTGCCAGCATGTTTGACAGGGGGCATGGCTACACCTTC.

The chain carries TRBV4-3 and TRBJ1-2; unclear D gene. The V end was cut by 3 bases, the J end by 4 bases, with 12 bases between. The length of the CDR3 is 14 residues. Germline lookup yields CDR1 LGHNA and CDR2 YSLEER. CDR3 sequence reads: CASSQAVPGYGYTF. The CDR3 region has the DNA TGCGCCAGCAGCCAGGCAGTGCCGGGCTATGGCTACACCTTC.

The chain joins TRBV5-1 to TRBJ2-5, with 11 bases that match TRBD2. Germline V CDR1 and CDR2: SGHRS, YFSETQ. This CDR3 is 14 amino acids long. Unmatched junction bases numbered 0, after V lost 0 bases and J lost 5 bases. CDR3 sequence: CASSLGTSGETQYF. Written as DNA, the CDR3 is TGCGCCAGCAGCTTGGGGACTAGCGGGGAGACCCAGTACTTC. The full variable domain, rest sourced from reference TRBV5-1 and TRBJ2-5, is KAGVTQTPRYLIKTRGQQVTLSCSPISGHRSVSWYQQTPGQGLQFLFEYFSETQRNKGNFPGRFSGRQFSNSRSEMNVSTLELGDSALYLCASSLGTSGETQYFGPGTRLLVL.

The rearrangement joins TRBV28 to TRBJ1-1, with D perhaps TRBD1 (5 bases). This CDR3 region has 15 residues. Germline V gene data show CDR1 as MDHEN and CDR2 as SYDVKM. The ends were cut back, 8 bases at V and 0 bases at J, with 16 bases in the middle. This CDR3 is CASGPWTPLNTEAFF. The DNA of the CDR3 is TGTGCCAGCGGCCCTTGGACACCTTTGAACACTGAAGCTTTCTTT. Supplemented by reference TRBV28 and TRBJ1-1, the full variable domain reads DVKVTQSSRYLVKRTGEKVFLECVQDMDHENMFWYRQDPGLGLRLIYFSYDVKMKEKGDIPEGYSVSREKKERFSLILESASTNQTSMYLCASGPWTPLNTEAFFGQGTRLTVV.

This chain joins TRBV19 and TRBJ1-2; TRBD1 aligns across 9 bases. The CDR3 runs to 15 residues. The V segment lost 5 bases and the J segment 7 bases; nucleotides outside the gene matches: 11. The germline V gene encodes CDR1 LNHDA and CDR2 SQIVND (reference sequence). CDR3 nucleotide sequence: TGTGCCAGTAGTTACCCGGGACAGGGAATGGGTGGCTACACCTTC. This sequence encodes CASSYPGQGMGGYTF.

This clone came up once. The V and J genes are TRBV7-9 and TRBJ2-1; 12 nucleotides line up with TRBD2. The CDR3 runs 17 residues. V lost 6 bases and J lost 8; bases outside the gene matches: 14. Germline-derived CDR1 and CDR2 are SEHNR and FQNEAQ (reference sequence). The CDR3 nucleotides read TGTGCCAGCAGTCATCAGACTAGCGGGAGTGTCTTCGATGAGCAGTTCTTC. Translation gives CASSHQTSGSVFDEQFF.

The DNA of the CDR3 is TGTGCCAGCAGCCCCGGCACCGGGGAGCTGTTTTTT. This gives the protein CASSPGTGELFF. The chain is built from TRBV11-1 and TRBJ2-2; D is uncertain. The V gene lost 5 bases and the J gene lost 4 bases, with 5 bases spanning the gap. The CDR3 runs 12 residues. Per germline, CDR1 SGHAT and CDR2 FQDESV (reference sequence).

For the CDR3, the DNA is TGTGCCAGCAGATCTAGCAGGACCTACGAAGGCACAGATACGCAGTATTTT. Translation: CASRSSRTYEGTDTQYF. The chain has TRBV27 and TRBJ2-3; TRBD2 is a possible D gene (5 bases). The CDR3 has 17 amino acids. Germline CDR1 reads MNHEY; CDR2 reads SMNVEV (reference sequence). With 6 bases removed from V and 1 base from J, the gap between germline ends came to 20 bases.

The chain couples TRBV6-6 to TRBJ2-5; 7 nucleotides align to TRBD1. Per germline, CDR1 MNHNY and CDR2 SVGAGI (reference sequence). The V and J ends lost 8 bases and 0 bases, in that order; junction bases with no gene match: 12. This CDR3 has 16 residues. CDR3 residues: CASQDRQGTNQETQYF. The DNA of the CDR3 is TGTGCCAGCCAAGACCGACAGGGCACCAACCAAGAGACCCAGTACTTC.

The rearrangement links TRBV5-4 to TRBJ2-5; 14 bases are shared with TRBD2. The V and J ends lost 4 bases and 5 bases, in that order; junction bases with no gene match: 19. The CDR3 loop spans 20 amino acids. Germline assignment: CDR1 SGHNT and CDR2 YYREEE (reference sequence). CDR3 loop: CASSPKGTSGSWGYVETQYF. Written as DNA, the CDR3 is TGTGCCAGCAGCCCAAAGGGGACTAGCGGGAGTTGGGGTTACGTGGAGACCCAGTACTTC.

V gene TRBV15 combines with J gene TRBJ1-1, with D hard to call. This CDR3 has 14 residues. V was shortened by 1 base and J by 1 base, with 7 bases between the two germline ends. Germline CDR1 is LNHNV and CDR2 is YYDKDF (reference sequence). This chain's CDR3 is CATSRVAPNTEAFF. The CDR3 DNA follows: TGTGCCACCAGCAGAGTAGCGCCGAACACTGAAGCTTTCTTT.

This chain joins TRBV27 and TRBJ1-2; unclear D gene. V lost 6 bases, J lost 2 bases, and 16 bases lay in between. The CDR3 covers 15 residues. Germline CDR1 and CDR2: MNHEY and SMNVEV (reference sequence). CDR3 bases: TGTGCCAGCAGGCGTCTCGGGAGCCCGAACTATGGCTACACCTTC. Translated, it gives CASRRLGSPNYGYTF.

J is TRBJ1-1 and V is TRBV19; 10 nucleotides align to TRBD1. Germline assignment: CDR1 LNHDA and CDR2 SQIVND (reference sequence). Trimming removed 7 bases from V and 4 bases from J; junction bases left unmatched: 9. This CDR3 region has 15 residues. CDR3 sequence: CASTNPGQGSTEAFF. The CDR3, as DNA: TGTGCCAGTACCAATCCGGGACAGGGGAGCACTGAAGCTTTCTTT. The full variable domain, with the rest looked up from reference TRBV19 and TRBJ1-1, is DGGITQSPKYLFRKEGQNVTLSCEQNLNHDAMYWYRQDPGQGLRLIYYSQIVNDFQKGDIAEGYSVSREKKESFPLTVTSAQKNPTAFYLCASTNPGQGSTEAFFGQGTRLTVV.

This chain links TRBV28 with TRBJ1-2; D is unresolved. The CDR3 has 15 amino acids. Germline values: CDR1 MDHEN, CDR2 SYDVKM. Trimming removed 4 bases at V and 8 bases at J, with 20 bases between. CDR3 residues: CASSSIGVRLAGYTF. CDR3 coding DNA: TGTGCCAGCAGTTCCATAGGAGTGAGGCTCGCGGGCTACACCTTC.

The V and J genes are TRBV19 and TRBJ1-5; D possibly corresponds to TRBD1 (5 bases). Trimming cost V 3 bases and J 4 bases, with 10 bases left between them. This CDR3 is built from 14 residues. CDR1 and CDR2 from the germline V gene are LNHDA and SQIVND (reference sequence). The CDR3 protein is CASSIDSLNQPQHF. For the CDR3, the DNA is TGTGCCAGTAGTATCGACAGTCTGAATCAGCCCCAGCATTTT.

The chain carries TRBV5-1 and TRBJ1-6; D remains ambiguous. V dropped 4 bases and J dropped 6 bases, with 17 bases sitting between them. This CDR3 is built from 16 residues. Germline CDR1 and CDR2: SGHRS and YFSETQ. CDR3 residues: CASSQLGEFLNSPLHF. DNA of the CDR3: TGCGCCAGCAGCCAATTGGGAGAGTTTCTTAATTCACCCCTCCACTTT.

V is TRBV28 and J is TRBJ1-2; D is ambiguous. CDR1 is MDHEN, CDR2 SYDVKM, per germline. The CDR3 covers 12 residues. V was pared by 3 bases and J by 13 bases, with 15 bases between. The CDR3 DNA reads TGTGCCAGCAGTTTGTTGGCAGCGGAGGGCACCTTC. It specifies CASSLLAAEGTF.

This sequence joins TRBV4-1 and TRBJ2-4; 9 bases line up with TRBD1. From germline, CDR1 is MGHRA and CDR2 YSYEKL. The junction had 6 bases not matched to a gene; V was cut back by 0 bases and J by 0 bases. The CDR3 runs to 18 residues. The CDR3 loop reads CASSQEGTGRLAKNIQYF. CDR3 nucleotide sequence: TGCGCCAGCAGCCAAGAGGGGACAGGGCGGTTAGCCAAAAACATTCAGTACTTC.

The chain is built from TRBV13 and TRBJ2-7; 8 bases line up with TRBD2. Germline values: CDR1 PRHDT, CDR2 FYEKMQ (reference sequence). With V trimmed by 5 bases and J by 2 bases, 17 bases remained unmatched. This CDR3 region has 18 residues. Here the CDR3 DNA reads TGTGCCAGCAGCCCTAAAGGTCTGGGGCGGGGGGACCCCTACGAGCAGTACTTC. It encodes CASSPKGLGRGDPYEQYF.